This T cell receptor (beta chain) is from a study of blood T cell repertoires in COVID-19. Study processing details: Amplification of reference gene primers was used by the study to estimate nucleated cell counts. Sequenced by immunoSEQ multiplex PCR; TCRdb stores in-frame clones only, minus some. The D gene and trimming were derived from the DNA, and the V and J assignments and clone size from that table. The sample lists 150,000 to 200,000 clones, 88% occurring once. The CDR3 spans 15 residues. CDR1 and CDR2 (germline): ENHRY, SYGVKD. V trimming: 6 bases; J trimming: 0 bases; junction bases outside the gene matches: 6. This clone appeared once.

The sequencing input was PBMCs or T cells enriched from blood (not recorded which). The rearrangement links TRBV10-3 to TRBJ1-2; 8 bases fit TRBD1. This receptor was identified in a woman younger than 30 who had recovered from COVID-19. Here the CDR3 reads CAISRTGITNYGYTF. In nucleotides, the CDR3 is TGTGCCATCAGCCGGACAGGGATTACTAACTATGGCTACACCTTC.